This TCR beta chain was captured in a study of blood T cells in healthy people across ages. Overall study findings and caveats: Unsorted PBMC input precluded a conclusive naive versus antigen-experienced comparison.

Germline V gene data show CDR1 as SGDLS and CDR2 as YYNGEE. The CDR3 contains 15 residues. With a J-beta primer mix and a sample-barcoded 5' primer, a second PCR ran about 6 to 11 cycles. TCRdb re-called the 5' RACE reads with MiXCR, one entry per CDR3 protein. This sample yields about 640,000 distinct CDR3 sequences, of which around three fifths are seen a single time; 30% to 40% belongs to the top ten. As concerns this clonotype: The antigen is undetermined.

The sequence was collected from a man aged 55 to 70 in good health. J is TRBJ2-5 and V is TRBV9; 10 nucleotides align to TRBD1. The end of the DNA aligns better with TRBJ2-7, so the J call may be wrong. The source material was blood. This CDR3 reads CASSVGGTGVSEQYF. The CDR3 bases are TGTGCCAGCAGCGTAGGAGGGACAGGGGTAAGCGAGCAGTACTTC.